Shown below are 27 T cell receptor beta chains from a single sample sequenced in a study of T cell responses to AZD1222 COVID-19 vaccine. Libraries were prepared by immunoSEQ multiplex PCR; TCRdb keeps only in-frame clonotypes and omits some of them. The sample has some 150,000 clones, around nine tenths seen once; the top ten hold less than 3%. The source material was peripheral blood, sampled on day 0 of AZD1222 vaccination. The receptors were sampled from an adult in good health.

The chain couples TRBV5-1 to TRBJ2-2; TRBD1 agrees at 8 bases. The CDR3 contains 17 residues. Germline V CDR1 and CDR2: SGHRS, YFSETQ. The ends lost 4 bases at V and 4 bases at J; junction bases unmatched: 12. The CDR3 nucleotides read TGCGCCAGCAGCCGAATACCGGGACAGGTGCGCACCGGGGAGCTGTTTTTT. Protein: CASSRIPGQVRTGELFF.

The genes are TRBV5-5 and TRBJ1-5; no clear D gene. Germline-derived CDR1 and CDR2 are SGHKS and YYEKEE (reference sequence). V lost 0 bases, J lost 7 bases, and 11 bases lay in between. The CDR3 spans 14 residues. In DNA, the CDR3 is TGTGCCAGCAGCTTGGACCGGACCATACAGCCCCAGCATTTT. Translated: CASSLDRTIQPQHF.

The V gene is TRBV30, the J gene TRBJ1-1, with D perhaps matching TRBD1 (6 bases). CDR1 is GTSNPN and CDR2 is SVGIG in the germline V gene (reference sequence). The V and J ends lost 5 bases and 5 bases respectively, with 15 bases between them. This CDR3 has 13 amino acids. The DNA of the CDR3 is TGTGCCTGGGCGGGGGGGCTGGGTACTGAAGCTTTCTTT. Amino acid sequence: CAWAGGLGTEAFF.

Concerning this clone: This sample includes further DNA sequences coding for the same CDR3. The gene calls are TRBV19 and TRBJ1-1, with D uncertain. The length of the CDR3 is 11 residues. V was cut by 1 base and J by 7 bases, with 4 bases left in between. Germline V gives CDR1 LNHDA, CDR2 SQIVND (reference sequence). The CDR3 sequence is CASSIGGEAFF. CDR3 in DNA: TGTGCCAGTAGTATAGGGGGTGAAGCTTTCTTT. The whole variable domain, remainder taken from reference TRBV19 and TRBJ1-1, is DGGITQSPKYLFRKEGQNVTLSCEQNLNHDAMYWYRQDPGQGLRLIYYSQIVNDFQKGDIAEGYSVSREKKESFPLTVTSAQKNPTAFYLCASSIGGEAFFGQGTRLTVV.

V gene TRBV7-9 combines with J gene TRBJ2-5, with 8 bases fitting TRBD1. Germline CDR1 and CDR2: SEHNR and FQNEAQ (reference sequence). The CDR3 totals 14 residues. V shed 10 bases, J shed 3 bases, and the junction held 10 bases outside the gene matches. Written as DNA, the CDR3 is TGTGCCAACTCGAACCGGACAGGGAAAGAGACCCAGTACTTC. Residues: CANSNRTGKETQYF.

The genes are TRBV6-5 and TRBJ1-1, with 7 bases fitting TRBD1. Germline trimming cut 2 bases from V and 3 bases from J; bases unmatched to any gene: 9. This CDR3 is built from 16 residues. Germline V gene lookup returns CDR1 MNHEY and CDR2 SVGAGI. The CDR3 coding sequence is TGTGCCAGCAGTTACACGCCAGGGGGTCTGGACACTGAAGCTTTCTTT. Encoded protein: CASSYTPGGLDTEAFF.

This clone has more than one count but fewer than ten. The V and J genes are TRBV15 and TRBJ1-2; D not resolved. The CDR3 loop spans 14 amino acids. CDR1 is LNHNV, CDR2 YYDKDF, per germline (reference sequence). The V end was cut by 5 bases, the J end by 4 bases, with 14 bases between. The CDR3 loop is CATSPGILFYGYTF. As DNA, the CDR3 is TGTGCCACCAGCCCGGGAATCCTCTTCTATGGCTACACCTTC. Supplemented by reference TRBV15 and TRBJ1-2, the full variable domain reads DAMVIQNPRYQVTQFGKPVTLSCSQTLNHNVMYWYQQKSSQAPKLLFHYYDKDFNNEADTPDNFQSRRPNTSFCFLDIRSPGLGDTAMYLCATSPGILFYGYTFGSGTRLTVV.

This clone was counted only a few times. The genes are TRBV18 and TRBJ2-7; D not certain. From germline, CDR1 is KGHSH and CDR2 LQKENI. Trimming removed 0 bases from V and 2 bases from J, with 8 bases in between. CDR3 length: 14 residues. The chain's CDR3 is CASSPPTGAYEQYF. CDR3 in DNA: TGTGCCAGCTCACCACCCACTGGGGCCTACGAGCAGTACTTC.

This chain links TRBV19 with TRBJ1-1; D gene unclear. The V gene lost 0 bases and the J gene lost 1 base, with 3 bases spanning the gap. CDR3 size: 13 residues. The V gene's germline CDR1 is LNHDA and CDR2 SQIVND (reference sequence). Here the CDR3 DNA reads TGTGCCAGTAGTATAGAGACGAACACTGAAGCTTTCTTT. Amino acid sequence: CASSIETNTEAFF.

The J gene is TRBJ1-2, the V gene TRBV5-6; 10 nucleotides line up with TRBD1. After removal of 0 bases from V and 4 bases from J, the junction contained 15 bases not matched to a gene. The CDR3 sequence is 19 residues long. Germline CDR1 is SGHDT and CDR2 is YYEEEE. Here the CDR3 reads CASSLGGGTGDRGSYGYTF. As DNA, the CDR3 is TGTGCCAGCAGCTTGGGAGGGGGGACAGGGGACCGCGGGAGCTATGGCTACACCTTC.

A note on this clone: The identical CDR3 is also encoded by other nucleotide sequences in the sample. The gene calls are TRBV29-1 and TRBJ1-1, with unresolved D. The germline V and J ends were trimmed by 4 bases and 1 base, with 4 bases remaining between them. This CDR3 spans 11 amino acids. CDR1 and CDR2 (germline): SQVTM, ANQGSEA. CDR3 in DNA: TGCAGCGTTGGACAGAACACTGAAGCTTTCTTT. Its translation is CSVGQNTEAFF.

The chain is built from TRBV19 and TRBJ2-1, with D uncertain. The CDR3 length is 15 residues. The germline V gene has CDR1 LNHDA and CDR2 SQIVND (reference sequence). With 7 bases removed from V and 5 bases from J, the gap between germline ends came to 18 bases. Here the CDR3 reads CASTDGMRSDNEQFF. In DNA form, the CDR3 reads TGTGCCAGTACCGACGGTATGAGGTCGGACAATGAGCAGTTCTTC.

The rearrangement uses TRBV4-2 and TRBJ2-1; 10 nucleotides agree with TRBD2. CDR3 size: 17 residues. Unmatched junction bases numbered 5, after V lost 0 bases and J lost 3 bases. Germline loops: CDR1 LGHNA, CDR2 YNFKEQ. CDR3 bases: TGTGCCAGCAGCCAAGAAAGTGGACTAGCGGTCTACAATGAGCAGTTCTTC. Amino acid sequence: CASSQESGLAVYNEQFF.

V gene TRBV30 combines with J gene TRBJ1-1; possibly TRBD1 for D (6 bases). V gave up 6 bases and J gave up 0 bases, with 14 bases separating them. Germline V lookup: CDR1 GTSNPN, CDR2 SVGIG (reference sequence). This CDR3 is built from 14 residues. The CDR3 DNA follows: TGTGCCTGTTTTCAACAGGGCATGAACACTGAAGCTTTCTTT. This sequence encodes CACFQQGMNTEAFF.

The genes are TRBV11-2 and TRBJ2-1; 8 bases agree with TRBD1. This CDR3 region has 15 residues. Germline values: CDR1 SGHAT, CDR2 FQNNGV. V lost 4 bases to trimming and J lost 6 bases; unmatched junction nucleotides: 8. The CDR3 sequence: CASSYSTGEVNEQFF. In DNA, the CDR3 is TGTGCCAGCAGCTACTCGACAGGGGAGGTCAATGAGCAGTTCTTC. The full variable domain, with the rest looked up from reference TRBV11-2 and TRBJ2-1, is EAGVAQSPRYKIIEKRQSVAFWCNPISGHATLYWYQQILGQGPKLLIQFQNNGVVDDSQLPKDRFSAERLKGVDSTLKIQPAKLEDSAVYLCASSYSTGEVNEQFFGPGTRLTVL.

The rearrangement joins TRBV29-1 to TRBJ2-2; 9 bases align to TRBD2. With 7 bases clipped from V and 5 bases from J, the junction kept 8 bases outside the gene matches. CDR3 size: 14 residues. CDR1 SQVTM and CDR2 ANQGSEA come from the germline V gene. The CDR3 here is CSALAGVRTGELFF. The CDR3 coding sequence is TGCAGCGCCTTAGCGGGAGTGCGGACCGGGGAGCTGTTTTTT.

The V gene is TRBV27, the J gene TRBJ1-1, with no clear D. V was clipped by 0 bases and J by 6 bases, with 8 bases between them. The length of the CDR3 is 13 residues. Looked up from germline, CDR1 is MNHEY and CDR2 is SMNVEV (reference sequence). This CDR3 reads CASSLSGGAEAFF. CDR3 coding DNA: TGTGCCAGCAGTTTATCTGGTGGGGCTGAAGCTTTCTTT.

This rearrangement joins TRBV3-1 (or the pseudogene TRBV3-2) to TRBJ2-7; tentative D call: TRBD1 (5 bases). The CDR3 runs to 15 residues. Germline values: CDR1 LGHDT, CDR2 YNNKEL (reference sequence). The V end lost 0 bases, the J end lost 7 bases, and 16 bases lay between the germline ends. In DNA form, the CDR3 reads TGTGCCAGCAGCCAAGATTCAGGGCGCCGTAAGGAGCAGTACTTC. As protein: CASSQDSGRRKEQYF.

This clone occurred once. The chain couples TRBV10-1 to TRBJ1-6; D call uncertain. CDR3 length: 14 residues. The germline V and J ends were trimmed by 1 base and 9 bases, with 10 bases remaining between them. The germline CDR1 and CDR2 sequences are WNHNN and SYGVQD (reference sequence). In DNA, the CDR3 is TGCGCCAGCAGTGAGTTCAGGACCGGTTCACCCCTCCACTTT. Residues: CASSEFRTGSPLHF.

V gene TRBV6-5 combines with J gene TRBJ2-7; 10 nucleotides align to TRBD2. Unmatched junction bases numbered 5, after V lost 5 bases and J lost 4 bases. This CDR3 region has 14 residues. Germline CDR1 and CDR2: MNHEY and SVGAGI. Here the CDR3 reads CASSLTSGKYEQYF. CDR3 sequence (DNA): TGTGCCAGCAGTCTCACTAGCGGGAAATACGAGCAGTACTTC.

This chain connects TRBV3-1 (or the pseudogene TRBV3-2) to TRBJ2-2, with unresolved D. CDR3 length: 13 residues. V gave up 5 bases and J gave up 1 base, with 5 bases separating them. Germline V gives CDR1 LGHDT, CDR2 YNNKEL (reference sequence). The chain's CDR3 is CASSTENTGELFF. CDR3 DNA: TGTGCCAGCAGCACAGAGAACACCGGGGAGCTGTTTTTT.

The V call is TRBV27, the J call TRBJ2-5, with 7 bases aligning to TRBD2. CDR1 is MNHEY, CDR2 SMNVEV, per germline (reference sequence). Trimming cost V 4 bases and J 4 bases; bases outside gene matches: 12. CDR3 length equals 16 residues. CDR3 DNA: TGTGCCAGCAGTTCCTTAGGTGGGAGGGCAGGAGAGACCCAGTACTTC. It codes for CASSSLGGRAGETQYF.

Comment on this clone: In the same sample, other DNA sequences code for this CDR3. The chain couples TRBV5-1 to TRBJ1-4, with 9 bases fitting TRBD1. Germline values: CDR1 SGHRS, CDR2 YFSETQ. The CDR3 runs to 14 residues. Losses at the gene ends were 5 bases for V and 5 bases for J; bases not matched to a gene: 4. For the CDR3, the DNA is TGCGCCAGCAGTCCCGGGACAGGGAATGAAAAACTGTTTTTT. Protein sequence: CASSPGTGNEKLFF. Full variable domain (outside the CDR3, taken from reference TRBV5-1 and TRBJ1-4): KAGVTQTPRYLIKTRGQQVTLSCSPISGHRSVSWYQQTPGQGLQFLFEYFSETQRNKGNFPGRFSGRQFSNSRSEMNVSTLELGDSALYLCASSPGTGNEKLFFGSGTQLSVL.

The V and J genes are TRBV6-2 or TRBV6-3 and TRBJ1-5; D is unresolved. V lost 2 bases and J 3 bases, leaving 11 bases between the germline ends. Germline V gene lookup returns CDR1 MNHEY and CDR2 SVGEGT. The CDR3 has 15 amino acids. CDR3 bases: TGTGCCAGCAGTTACGAGATAGGGTTCAATCAGCCCCAGCATTTT. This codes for CASSYEIGFNQPQHF.

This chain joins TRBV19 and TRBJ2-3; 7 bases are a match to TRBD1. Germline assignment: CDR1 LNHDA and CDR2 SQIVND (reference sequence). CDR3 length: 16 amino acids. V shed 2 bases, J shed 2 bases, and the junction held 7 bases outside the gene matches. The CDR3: CASSILAGGSTDTQYF. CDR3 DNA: TGTGCCAGTAGTATACTAGCAGGGGGTTCCACAGATACGCAGTATTTT. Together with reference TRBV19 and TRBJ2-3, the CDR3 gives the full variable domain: DGGITQSPKYLFRKEGQNVTLSCEQNLNHDAMYWYRQDPGQGLRLIYYSQIVNDFQKGDIAEGYSVSREKKESFPLTVTSAQKNPTAFYLCASSILAGGSTDTQYFGPGTRLTVL.

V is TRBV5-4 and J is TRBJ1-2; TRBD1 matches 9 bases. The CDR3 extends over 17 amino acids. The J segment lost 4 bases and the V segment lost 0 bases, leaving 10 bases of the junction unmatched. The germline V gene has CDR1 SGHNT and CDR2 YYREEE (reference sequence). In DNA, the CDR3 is TGTGCCAGCAGCTTGGGTGGGACAGGGTTCGTCGGCTATGGCTACACCTTC. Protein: CASSLGGTGFVGYGYTF.

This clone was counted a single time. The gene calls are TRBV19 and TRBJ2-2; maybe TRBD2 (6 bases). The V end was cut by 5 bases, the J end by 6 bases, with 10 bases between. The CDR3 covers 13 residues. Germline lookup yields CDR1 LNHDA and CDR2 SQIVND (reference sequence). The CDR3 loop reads CASSGVAAGELFF. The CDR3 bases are TGTGCCAGTAGTGGAGTAGCGGCCGGGGAGCTGTTTTTT.